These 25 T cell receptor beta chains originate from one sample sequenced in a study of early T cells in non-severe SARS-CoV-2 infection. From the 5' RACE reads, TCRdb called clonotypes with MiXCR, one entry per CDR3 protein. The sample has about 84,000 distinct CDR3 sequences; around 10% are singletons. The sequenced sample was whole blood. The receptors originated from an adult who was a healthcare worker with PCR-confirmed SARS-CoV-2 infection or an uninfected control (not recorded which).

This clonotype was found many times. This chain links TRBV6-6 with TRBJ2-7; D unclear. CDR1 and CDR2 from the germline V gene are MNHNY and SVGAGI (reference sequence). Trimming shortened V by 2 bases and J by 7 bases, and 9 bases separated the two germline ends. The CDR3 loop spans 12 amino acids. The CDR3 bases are TGTGCCAGCAGTTACACAGCCCCGGAGCAGTACTTC. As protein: CASSYTAPEQYF.

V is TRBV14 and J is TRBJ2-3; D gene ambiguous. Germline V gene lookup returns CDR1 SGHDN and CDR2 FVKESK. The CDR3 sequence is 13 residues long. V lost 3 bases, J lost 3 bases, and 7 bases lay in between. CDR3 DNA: TGTGCCAGCAGCCACACGGAGACAGATACGCAGTATTTT. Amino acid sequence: CASSHTETDTQYF.

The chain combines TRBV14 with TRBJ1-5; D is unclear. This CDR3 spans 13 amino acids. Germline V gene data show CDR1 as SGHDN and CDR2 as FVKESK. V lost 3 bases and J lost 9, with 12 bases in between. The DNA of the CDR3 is TGTGCCAGCAGCCAGGCCCCTAGATCGCCCCAGCATTTT. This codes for CASSQAPRSPQHF.

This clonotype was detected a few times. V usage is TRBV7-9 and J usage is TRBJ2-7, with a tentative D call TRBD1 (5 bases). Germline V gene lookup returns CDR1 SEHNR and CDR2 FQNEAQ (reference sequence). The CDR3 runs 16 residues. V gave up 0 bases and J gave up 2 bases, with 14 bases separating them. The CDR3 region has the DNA TGTGCCAGCAGCTTAGCTAGGACACCGACAACCTACGAGCAGTACTTC. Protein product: CASSLARTPTTYEQYF.

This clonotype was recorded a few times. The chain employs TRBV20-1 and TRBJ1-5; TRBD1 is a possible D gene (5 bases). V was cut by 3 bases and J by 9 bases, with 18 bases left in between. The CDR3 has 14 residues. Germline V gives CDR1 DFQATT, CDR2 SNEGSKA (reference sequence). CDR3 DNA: TGCAGTGCTAGTCCGGGACCCCTACGGCGGCCCCAGCATTTT. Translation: CSASPGPLRRPQHF.

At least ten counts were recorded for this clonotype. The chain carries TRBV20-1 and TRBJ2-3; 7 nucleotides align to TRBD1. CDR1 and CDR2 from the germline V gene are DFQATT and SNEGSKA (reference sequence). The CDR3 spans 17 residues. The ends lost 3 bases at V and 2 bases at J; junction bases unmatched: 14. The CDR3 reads CSARGRNRGSVTDTQYF. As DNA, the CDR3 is TGCAGTGCTAGGGGAAGAAACAGGGGAAGCGTCACAGATACGCAGTATTTT.

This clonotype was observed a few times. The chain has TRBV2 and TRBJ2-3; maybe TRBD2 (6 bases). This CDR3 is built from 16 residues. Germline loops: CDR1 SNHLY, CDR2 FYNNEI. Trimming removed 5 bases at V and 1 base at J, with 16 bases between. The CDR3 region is CASSRSLGGGTDTQYF. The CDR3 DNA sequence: TGTGCCAGCAGTCGTTCTTTGGGCGGGGGCACAGATACGCAGTATTTT.

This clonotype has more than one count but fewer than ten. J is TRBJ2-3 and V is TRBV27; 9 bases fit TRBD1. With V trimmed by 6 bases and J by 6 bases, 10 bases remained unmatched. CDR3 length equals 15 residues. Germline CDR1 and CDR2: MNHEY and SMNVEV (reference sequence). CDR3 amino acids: CASRLLQGAADTQYF. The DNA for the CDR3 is TGTGCCAGCAGACTCCTACAGGGGGCTGCTGATACGCAGTATTTT.

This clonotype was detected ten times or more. The CDR3 bases are TGTGCCAGCAGCCAAGTGAGGAAGGACAGATGGAACACTGAAGCTTTCTTT. Translating gives CASSQVRKDRWNTEAFF. The chain recombines TRBV14 with TRBJ1-1; tentatively, D is TRBD1 (6 bases). V was shortened by 1 base and J by 1 base, with 16 bases between the two germline ends. The CDR3 runs 17 residues. The germline V gene encodes CDR1 SGHDN and CDR2 FVKESK.

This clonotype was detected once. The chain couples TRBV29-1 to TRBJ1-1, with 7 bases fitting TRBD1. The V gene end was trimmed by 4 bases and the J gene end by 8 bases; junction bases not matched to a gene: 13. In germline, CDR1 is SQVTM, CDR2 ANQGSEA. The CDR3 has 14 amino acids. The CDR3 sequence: CSVVLGGGHVEAFF. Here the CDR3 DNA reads TGCAGCGTTGTACTAGGAGGGGGCCACGTAGAAGCTTTCTTT. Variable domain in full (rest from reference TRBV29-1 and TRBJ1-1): SAVISQKPSRDICQRGTSLTIQCQVDSQVTMMFWYRQQPGQSLTLIATANQGSEATYESGFVIDKFPISRPNLTFSTLTVSNMSPEDSSIYLCSVVLGGGHVEAFFGQGTRLTVV.

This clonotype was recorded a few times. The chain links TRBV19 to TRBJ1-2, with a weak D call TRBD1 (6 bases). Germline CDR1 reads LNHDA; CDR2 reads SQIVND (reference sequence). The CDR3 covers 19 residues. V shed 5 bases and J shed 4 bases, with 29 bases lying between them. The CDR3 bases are TGTGCCAGTAGTGCAGGGGCAATTATTTCACTCCAAGAATCCTATGGCTACACCTTC. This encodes CASSAGAIISLQESYGYTF.

Here the CDR3 DNA reads TGTGCCAGCAGCTTTAGCGGGGGGGCCTCTGAGCAGTACTTC. This encodes CASSFSGGASEQYF. V is TRBV7-6 and J is TRBJ2-7; 11 bases line up with TRBD2. The CDR3 has 14 amino acids. Germline lookup yields CDR1 SGHVS and CDR2 FNYEAQ. V lost 3 bases to trimming and J lost 7 bases; unmatched junction nucleotides: 5.

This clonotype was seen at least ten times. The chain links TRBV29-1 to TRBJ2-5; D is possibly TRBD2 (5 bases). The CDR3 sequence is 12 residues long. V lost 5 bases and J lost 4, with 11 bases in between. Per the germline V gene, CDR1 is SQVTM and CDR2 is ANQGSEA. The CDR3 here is CSVRTPGETQYF. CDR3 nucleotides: TGCAGCGTTAGGACTCCCGGAGAGACCCAGTACTTC.

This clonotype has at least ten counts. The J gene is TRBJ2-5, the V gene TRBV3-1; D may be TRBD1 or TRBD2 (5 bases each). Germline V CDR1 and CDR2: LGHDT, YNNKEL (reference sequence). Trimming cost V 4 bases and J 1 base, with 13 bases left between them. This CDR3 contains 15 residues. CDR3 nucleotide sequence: TGTGCCAGCAGCCCCCGGGACCGACGCCAAGAGACCCAGTACTTC. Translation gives CASSPRDRRQETQYF.

The CDR3 coding sequence is TGTGCCAGCAGTTTATACCCAGGGGCTAGATCCTACGAGCAGTACTTC. It specifies CASSLYPGARSYEQYF. The gene calls are TRBV28 and TRBJ2-7, with D possibly being TRBD1 (6 bases). Germline V gene data show CDR1 as MDHEN and CDR2 as SYDVKM. The CDR3 totals 16 residues. V was pared by 1 base and J by 1 base, with 14 bases between.

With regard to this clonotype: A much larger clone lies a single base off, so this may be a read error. The CDR3 loop reads CAISPGTVIGQYF. DNA of the CDR3: TGTGCCATCAGTCCCGGGACCGTTATTGGGCAGTACTTC. The chain joins TRBV10-3 to TRBJ2-7; D is perhaps TRBD1 or TRBD2 (5 bases each). Germline assignment: CDR1 ENHRY and CDR2 SYGVKD. Deletions cut 5 bases from V and 9 bases from J, with 17 bases between. The CDR3 is 13 residues long.

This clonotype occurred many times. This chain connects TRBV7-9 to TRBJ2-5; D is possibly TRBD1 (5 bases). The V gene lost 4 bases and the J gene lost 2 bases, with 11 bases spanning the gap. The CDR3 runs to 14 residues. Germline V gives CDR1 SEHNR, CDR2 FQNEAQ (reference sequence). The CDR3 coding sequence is TGTGCCAGCAGCTCTGCCGACAGTCAAGAGACCCAGTACTTC. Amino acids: CASSSADSQETQYF.

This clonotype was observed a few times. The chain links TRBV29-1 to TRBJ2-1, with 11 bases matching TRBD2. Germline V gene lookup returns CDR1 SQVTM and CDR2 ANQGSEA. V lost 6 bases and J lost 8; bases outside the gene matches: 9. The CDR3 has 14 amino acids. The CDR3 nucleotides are TGCAGCGTAGGGTCACTAGCGGGAGTCCATGAGCAGTTCTTC. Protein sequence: CSVGSLAGVHEQFF.

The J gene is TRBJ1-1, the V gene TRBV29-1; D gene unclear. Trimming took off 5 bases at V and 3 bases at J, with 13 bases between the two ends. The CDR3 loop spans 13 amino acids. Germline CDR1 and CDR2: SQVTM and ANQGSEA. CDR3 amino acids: CSVSPVQDTEAFF. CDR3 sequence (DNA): TGCAGCGTTTCCCCCGTTCAGGACACTGAAGCTTTCTTT.

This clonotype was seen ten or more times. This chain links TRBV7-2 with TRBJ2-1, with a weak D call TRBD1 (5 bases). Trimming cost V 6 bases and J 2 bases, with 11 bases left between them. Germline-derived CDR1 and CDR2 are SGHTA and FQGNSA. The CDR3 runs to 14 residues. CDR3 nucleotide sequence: TGTGCCAGCAGACAGGCCGCGACCTACAATGAGCAGTTCTTC. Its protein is CASRQAATYNEQFF.

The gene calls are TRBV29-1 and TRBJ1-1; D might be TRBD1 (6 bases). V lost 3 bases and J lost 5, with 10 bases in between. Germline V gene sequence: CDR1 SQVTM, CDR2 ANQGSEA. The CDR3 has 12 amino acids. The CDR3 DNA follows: TGCAGCGTTGAGACAGGACTTACTGAAGCTTTCTTT. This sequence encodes CSVETGLTEAFF.

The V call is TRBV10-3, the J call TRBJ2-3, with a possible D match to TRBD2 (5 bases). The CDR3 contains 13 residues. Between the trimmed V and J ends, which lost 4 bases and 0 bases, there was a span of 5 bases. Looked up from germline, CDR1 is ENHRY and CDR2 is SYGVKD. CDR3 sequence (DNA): TGTGCCATCAGTGGGACTAGCACAGATACGCAGTATTTT. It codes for CAISGTSTDTQYF.

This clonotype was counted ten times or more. The CDR3 nucleotides are TGTGCCAGCAGCCCTATGGACCTCAATCAGCCCCAGCATTTT. Its protein product is CASSPMDLNQPQHF. The rearrangement uses TRBV6-5 and TRBJ1-5, with D hard to call. The germline V gene has CDR1 MNHEY and CDR2 SVGAGI. Trimming cost V 6 bases and J 3 bases, with 12 bases left between them. This CDR3 spans 14 amino acids.

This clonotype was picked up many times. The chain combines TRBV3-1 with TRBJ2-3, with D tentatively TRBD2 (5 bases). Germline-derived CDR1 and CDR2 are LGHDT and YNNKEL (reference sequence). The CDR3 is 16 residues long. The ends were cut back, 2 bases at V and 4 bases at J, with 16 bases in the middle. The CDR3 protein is CASSQRLPLGADTQYF. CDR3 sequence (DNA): TGTGCCAGCAGCCAACGACTCCCCCTGGGAGCAGATACGCAGTATTTT.

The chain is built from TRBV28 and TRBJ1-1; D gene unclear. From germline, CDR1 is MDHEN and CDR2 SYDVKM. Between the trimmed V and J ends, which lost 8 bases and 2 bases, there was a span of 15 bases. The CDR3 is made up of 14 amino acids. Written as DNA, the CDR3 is TGTGCCAGCCAAGAATACAGTACTAACACTGAAGCTTTCTTT. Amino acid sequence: CASQEYSTNTEAFF.